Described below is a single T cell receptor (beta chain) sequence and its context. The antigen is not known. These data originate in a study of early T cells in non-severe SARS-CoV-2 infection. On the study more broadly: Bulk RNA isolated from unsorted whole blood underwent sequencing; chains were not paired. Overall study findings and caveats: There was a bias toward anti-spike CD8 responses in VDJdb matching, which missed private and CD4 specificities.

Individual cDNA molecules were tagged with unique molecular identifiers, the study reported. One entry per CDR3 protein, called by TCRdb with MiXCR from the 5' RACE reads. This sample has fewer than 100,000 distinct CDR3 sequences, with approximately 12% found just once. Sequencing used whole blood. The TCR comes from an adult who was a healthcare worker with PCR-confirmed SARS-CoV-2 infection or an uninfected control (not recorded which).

CDR3 residues: CAIRVAGARDEQYF. The CDR3 nucleotides read TGTGCCATCAGGGTAGCGGGAGCAAGGGACGAGCAGTACTTC. The chain couples TRBV10-3 to TRBJ2-7, with 9 bases identical to TRBD2. Looked up from germline, CDR1 is ENHRY and CDR2 is SYGVKD. V lost 6 bases to trimming and J lost 5 bases; unmatched junction nucleotides: 8. The length of the CDR3 is 14 residues.